The TCR beta chain under discussion was sequenced for a study of shared clonotypes between healthy human individuals. General observations from the study: Sorted-subset sequencing, rarefaction showed, was incomplete despite large depth. Across subsets, estimated richness was generally greater for naive than for memory populations. Deeper or shallower sequencing was expected to change how clonotypes are shared among donors.

Positively selected for CCR7, the CD45RO-negative cells used as naive CD8 cells excluded terminally differentiated effector memory CD45RA+ cells. As regards this clone: As yet, its antigen is unknown. The same CDR3 is also encoded by other DNA sequences in this sample.

CDR3 length: 13 residues. Trimming stripped 3 bases from V and 5 bases from J, with 10 bases between. Germline V lookup: CDR1 MDHEN, CDR2 SYDVKM. Profiling relied on immunoSEQ multiplex PCR, and the TCRdb table lists in-frame clones only, not all of them. The sample has under 850,000 clones; more than 85% are singletons. This TCR came from a man younger than 40 in good health. Sequencing input: naive CD8+ T cells sorted from blood. The chain uses TRBV28 and TRBJ2-5, with D maybe TRBD2 (7 bases). CDR3 DNA sequence: TGTGCCAGCAGTTTCGGGGGGCAGGAGACCCAGTACTTC. Translating gives CASSFGGQETQYF. The full variable domain, with the rest looked up from reference TRBV28 and TRBJ2-5, is DVKVTQSSRYLVKRTGEKVFLECVQDMDHENMFWYRQDPGLGLRLIYFSYDVKMKEKGDIPEGYSVSREKKERFSLILESASTNQTSMYLCASSFGGQETQYFGPGTRLLVL.